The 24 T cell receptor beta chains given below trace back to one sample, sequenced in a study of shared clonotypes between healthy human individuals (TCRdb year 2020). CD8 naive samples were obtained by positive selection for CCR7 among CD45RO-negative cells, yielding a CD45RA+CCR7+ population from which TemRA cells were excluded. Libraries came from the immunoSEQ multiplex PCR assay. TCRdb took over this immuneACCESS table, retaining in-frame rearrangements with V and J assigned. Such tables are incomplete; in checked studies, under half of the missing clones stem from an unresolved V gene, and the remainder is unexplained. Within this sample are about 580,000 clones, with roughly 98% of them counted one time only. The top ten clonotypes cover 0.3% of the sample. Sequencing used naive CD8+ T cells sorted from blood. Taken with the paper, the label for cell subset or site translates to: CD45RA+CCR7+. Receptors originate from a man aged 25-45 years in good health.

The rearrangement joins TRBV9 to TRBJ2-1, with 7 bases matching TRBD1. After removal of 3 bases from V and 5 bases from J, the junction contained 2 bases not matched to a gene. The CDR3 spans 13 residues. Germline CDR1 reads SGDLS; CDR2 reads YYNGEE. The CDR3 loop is CASSDGTDNEQFF. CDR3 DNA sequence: TGTGCCAGCAGCGACGGGACAGACAATGAGCAGTTCTTC.

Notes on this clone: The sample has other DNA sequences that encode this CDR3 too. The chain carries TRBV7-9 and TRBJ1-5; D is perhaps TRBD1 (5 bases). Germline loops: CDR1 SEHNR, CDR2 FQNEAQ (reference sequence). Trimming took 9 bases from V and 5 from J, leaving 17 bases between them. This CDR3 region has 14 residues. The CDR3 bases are TGTGCCAGTAGTCAGTCCACAGGAGATCAGCCCCAGCATTTT. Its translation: CASSQSTGDQPQHF.

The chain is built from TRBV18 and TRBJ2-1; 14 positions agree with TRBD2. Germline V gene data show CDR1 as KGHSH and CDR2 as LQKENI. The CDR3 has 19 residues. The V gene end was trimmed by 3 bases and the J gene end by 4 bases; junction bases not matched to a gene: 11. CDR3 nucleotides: TGTGCCAGCTCACCTAATCCCGGGACTAGCGGGAGAGGGTACAATGAGCAGTTCTTC. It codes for CASSPNPGTSGRGYNEQFF.

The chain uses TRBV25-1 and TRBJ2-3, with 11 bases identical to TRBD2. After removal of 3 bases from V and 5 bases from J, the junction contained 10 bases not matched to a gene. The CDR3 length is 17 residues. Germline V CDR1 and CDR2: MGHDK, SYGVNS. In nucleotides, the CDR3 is TGTGCCAGCAGTGAGCCCATTAGCGGGAGGGGGTTAGATACGCAGTATTTT. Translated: CASSEPISGRGLDTQYF.

Here the CDR3 reads CASSPGREQYF. Here the CDR3 DNA reads TGTGCCAGCAGCCCAGGGAGGGAGCAGTACTTC. This rearrangement joins TRBV7-9 to TRBJ2-7, with D maybe TRBD2 (6 bases). Germline V gives CDR1 SEHNR, CDR2 FQNEAQ (reference sequence). The V end was cut by 5 bases, the J end by 7 bases, with 9 bases between. This CDR3 contains 11 residues.

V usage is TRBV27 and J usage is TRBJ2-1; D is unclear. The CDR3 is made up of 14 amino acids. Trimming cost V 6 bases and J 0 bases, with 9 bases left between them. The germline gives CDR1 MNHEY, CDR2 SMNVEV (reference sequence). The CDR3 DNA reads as TGTGCCAGCAGAAACGCGATCTCCTACAATGAGCAGTTCTTC. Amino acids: CASRNAISYNEQFF.

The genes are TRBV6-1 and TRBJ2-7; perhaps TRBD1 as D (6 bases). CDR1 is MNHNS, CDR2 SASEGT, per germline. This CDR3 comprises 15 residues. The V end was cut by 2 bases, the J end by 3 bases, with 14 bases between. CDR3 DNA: TGTGCCAGCAGTGAACGGGACAACCTAAACTACGAGCAGTACTTC. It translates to CASSERDNLNYEQYF.

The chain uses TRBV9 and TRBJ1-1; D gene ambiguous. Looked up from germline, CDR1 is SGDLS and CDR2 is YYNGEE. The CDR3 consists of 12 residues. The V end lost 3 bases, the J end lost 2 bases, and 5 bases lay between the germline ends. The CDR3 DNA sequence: TGTGCCAGCAGCGCCGTAAACACTGAAGCTTTCTTT. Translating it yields CASSAVNTEAFF. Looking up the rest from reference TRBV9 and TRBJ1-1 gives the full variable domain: DSGVTQTPKHLITATGQRVTLRCSPRSGDLSVYWYQQSLDQGLQFLIQYYNGEERAKGNILERFSAQQFPDLHSELNLSSLELGDSALYFCASSAVNTEAFFGQGTRLTVV.

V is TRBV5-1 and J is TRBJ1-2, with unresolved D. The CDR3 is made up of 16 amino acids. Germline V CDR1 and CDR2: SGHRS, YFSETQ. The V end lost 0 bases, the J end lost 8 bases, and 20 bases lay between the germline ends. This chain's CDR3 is CASSLVPDPPNRGYTF. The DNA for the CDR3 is TGCGCCAGCAGCTTGGTCCCTGACCCCCCAAATCGGGGCTACACCTTC.

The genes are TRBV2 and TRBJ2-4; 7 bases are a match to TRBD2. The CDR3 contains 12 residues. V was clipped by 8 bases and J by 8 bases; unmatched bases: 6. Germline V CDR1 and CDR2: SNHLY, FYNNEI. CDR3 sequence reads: CASLGGADIQYF. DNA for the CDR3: TGTGCCAGCCTGGGAGGGGCGGACATTCAGTACTTC. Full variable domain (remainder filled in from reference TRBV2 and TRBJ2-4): EPEVTQTPSHQVTQMGQEVILRCVPISNHLYFYWYRQILGQKVEFLVSFYNNEISEKSEIFDDQFSVERPDGSNFTLKIRSTKLEDSAMYFCASLGGADIQYFGAGTRLSVL.

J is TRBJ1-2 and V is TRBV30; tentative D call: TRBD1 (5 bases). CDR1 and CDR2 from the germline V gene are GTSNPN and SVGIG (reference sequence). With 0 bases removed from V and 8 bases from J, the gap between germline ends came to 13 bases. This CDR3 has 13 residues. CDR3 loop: CAWSVSGLGGYTF. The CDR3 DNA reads TGTGCCTGGAGTGTATCAGGGTTGGGAGGCTACACCTTC.

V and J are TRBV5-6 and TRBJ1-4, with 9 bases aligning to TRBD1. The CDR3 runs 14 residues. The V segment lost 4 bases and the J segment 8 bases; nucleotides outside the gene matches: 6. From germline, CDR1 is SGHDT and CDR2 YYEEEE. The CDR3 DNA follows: TGTGCCAGCAGCCCCGGGACAGGGCGGGAAAAACTGTTTTTT. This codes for CASSPGTGREKLFF.

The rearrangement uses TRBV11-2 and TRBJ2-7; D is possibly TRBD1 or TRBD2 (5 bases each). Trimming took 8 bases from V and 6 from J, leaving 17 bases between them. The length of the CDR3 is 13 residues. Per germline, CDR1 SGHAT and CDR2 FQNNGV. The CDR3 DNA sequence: TGTGCCAGCGAGGGGAACAACGTAGGCGAGCAGTACTTC. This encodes CASEGNNVGEQYF.

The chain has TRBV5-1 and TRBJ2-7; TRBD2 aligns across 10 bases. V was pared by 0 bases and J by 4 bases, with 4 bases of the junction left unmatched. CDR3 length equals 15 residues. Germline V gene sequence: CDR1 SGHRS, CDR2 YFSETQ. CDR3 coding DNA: TGCGCCAGCAGCTTGGCCACTAGCGGGATTTACGAGCAGTACTTC. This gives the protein CASSLATSGIYEQYF.

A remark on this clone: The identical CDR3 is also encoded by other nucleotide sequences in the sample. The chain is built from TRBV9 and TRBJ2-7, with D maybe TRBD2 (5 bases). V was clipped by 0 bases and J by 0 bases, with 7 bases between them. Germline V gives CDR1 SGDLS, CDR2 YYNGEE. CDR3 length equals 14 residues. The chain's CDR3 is CASSVARDSYEQYF. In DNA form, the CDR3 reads TGTGCCAGCAGCGTAGCGAGGGACTCCTACGAGCAGTACTTC. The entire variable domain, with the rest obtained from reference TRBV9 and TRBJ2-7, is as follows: DSGVTQTPKHLITATGQRVTLRCSPRSGDLSVYWYQQSLDQGLQFLIQYYNGEERAKGNILERFSAQQFPDLHSELNLSSLELGDSALYFCASSVARDSYEQYFGPGTRLTVT.

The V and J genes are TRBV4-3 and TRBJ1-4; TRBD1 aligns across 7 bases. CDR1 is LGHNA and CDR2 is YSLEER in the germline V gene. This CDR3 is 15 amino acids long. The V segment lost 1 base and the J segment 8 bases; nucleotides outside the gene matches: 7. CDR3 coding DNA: TGCGCCAGCAGCCAAGGACAGGGATTGAGCGAAAAACTGTTTTTT. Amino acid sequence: CASSQGQGLSEKLFF.

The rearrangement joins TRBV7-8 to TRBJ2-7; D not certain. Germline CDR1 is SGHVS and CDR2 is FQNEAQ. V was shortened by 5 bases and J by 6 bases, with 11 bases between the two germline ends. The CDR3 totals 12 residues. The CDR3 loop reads CASSAYRAEQYF. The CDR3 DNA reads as TGTGCCAGCAGCGCCTACCGGGCCGAGCAGTACTTC.

In DNA, the CDR3 is TGCGCCAGCAGTTATAACTACGGGGTCGAGCAGTACTTC. As protein: CASSYNYGVEQYF. The chain employs TRBV10-2 and TRBJ2-7, with D possibly TRBD2 on 5 matching bases. The CDR3 is made up of 13 amino acids. V was shortened by 5 bases and J by 6 bases, with 14 bases between the two germline ends. The germline gives CDR1 WSHSY, CDR2 SAAADI.

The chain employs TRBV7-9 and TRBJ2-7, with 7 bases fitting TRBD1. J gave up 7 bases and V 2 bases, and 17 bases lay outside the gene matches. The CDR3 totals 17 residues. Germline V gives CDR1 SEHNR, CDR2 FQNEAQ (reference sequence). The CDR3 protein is CASSLKGYGTALEEQYF. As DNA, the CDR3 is TGTGCCAGCAGCTTAAAAGGGTACGGGACAGCCCTCGAAGAGCAGTACTTC.

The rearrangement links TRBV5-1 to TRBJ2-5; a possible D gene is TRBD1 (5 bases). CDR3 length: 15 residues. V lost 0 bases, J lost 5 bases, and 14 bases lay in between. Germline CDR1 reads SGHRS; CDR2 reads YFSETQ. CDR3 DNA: TGCGCCAGCAGCTTGGATGGGTCAGGGTATGAGACCCAGTACTTC. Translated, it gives CASSLDGSGYETQYF.

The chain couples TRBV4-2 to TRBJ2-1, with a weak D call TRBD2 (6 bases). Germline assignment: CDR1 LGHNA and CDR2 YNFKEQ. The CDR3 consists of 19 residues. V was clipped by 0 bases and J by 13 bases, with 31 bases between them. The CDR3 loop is CASSQDGVLVLMEGGKQFF. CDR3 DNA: TGTGCCAGCAGCCAAGATGGGGTCCTCGTACTCATGGAGGGCGGGAAACAGTTCTTC.

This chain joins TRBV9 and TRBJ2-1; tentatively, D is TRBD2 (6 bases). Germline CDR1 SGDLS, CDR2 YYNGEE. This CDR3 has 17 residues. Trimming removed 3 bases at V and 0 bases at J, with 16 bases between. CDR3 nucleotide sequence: TGTGCCAGCAGCGGTACGGGACTGATGAGCTCCTACAATGAGCAGTTCTTC. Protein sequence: CASSGTGLMSSYNEQFF.

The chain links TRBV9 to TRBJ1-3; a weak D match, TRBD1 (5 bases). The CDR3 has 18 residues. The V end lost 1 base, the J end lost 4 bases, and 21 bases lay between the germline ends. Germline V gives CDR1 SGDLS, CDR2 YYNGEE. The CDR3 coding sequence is TGTGCCAGCAGCGTAAATCCCTTACGGCAGGGCCCCGGAAACACCATATATTTT. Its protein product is CASSVNPLRQGPGNTIYF.

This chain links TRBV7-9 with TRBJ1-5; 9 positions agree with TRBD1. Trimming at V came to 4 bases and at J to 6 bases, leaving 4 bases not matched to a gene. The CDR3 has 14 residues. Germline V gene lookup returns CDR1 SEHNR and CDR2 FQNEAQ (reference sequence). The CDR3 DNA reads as TGTGCCAGCAGCTCCACAGGGGGCGTTCAGCCCCAGCATTTT. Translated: CASSSTGGVQPQHF.